This TCR beta chain was identified during a study of PD-1 blockade in mismatch repair-deficient tumors. Study information: Patients had around 11 mismatch repair-deficient cancer types and were previously treated and progressing.

With respect to this clone: As yet, its antigen is unknown.

Germline V CDR1 and CDR2: KGHSH, LQKENI. The germline V and J ends were trimmed by 2 bases and 3 bases, with 11 bases remaining between them. This CDR3 contains 14 residues. All patients were mismatch repair deficient, assessed by either PCR or immunohistochemistry. TCR sequencing covered a few patients who responded to pembrolizumab. Using immunoSEQ multiplex PCR, the repertoire was profiled, and TCRdb retains in-frame clones only, with some absent. The repertoire holds 15,000 or so clones, with 65% to 90% as singletons. Findings and limits, study-wide: Tumor-resident clones, often undetectable pretreatment in blood, expanded then contracted after pembrolizumab.

The sample in question was PBMCs, obtained roughly 15 weeks after starting pembrolizumab. The chain uses TRBV18 and TRBJ2-7; a possible D gene is TRBD2 (6 bases). The origin of this receptor is an adult with mismatch repair-deficient cancer. The CDR3 DNA reads TGTGCCAGCTCACCAGTGGCTAGCGACTACGAGCAGTACTTC. Its protein is CASSPVASDYEQYF.